This is a list of T cell receptor beta chains from one sample in a study of blood T cell repertoires in COVID-19. Clones were sequenced by immunoSEQ multiplex PCR, and TCRdb holds only the in-frame ones, with some missing. The sample contains 50,000 to 75,000 clones, 70% to 80% of which appear only once. Sequenced sample: peripheral blood. The receptors derive from a man in his 60s with acute or convalescent COVID-19. CDR3s include the opening cysteine and the closing phenylalanine or tryptophan.

v_call	j_call	cdr3_aa
TRBV7-2	TRBJ2-6	CASSNSGTGANVLTF
TRBV28	TRBJ2-3	CASSFVAGTDTQYF
TRBV24-1	TRBJ1-5	CATSDRGGYQPQHF
TRBV6-4	TRBJ2-1	CASSAETSGKQFF
TRBV28	TRBJ2-6	CASSLYSGANVLTF
TRBV3-1/TRBV3-2	TRBJ2-7	CASSLASMREQYF
TRBV24-1	TRBJ2-5	CATSEGPGLEYQETQYF
TRBV12-3/TRBV12-4	TRBJ1-2	CASSLRQGRGTF
TRBV27	TRBJ2-1	CASSLTSGTYNEQFF
TRBV6-2/TRBV6-3	TRBJ2-1	CASSPHEYNEQFF
TRBV28	TRBJ2-2	CASSLYSAGELFF
TRBV5-1	TRBJ1-1	CASSLDPGGMNTEAFF
TRBV7-9	TRBJ2-7	CASSPMSAGGYNEQYF
TRBV28	TRBJ1-2	CASSLSGGYGYTF
TRBV11-2	TRBJ1-5	CASSLNGGGHQPQHF
TRBV5-4	TRBJ2-3	CASSLTTGAGGLGDTQYF
TRBV7-2	TRBJ1-1	CASSSGGGMNTEAFF
TRBV5-8	TRBJ1-3	CASYRGGLGNTIYF
TRBV9	TRBJ2-3	CASSVEFGLSTDTQYF
TRBV19	TRBJ1-1	CASSLTGHSEAFF
TRBV28	TRBJ1-4	CASRSSGREKLFF
TRBV5-6	TRBJ1-3	CASSLGTARNTIYF
TRBV28	TRBJ2-2	CAARLAGAGTGELFF
TRBV9	TRBJ2-5	CASSVGGRLQETQYF
TRBV4-1	TRBJ1-5	CASSHPQGNQPQHF
TRBV20-1	TRBJ2-5	CSALRGETQYF
TRBV6-6	TRBJ1-4	CASRPGQGATNEKLFF
TRBV28	TRBJ2-7	CASSPAGGRGSYEQYF
TRBV11-1	TRBJ2-5	CASSPRETSYQETQYF
TRBV7-2	TRBJ2-7	CASRSGTRHEQYF
TRBV7-9	TRBJ1-3	CASSLDGRSGNTIYF
TRBV3-1/TRBV3-2	TRBJ2-3	CASSQEGLAGGGTDTQYF
TRBV6-6	TRBJ2-4	CASSSDRAPKNIQYF
TRBV28	TRBJ1-1	CASSFPGQPMNTEAFF
TRBV24-1	TRBJ2-3	CATAPERGKGDTQYF
TRBV7-6	TRBJ2-7	CASSRAEAGGHEQYF
TRBV3-1/TRBV3-2	TRBJ1-3	CASKQGALGNTIYF
TRBV27	TRBJ2-7	CATQSPGLVAEQYF
TRBV10-3	TRBJ2-7	CASANRDYEQYF
TRBV2	TRBJ1-1	CAGQRGVGNTEAFF
TRBV2	TRBJ1-5	CASRQVISNQPQHF
TRBV2	TRBJ1-6	CASSGQGGGNSPLHF
TRBV18	TRBJ1-2	CASSLGTGKGYTF
TRBV5-6	TRBJ2-2	CASSYSTGLGTGELFF
TRBV19	TRBJ1-1	CASSIAAMNTEAFF
TRBV24-1	TRBJ2-1	CATSSDFPSSYNEQFF
TRBV6-5	TRBJ2-1	CASSSGQGREQFF
TRBV7-3	TRBJ2-1	CASSLGRADLYNEQFF
TRBV7-3	TRBJ2-2	CASSASSGRQQDTGELFF
TRBV4-3	TRBJ1-2	CASSQSSYGYTF
TRBV2	TRBJ2-7	CASSAQGATYEQYF
TRBV4-1	TRBJ2-1	CASSQALYDRATYNEQFF
TRBV29-1	TRBJ2-3	CSIKAGGQDTQYF
TRBV19	TRBJ2-2	CASSLLAAKRPTGELFF